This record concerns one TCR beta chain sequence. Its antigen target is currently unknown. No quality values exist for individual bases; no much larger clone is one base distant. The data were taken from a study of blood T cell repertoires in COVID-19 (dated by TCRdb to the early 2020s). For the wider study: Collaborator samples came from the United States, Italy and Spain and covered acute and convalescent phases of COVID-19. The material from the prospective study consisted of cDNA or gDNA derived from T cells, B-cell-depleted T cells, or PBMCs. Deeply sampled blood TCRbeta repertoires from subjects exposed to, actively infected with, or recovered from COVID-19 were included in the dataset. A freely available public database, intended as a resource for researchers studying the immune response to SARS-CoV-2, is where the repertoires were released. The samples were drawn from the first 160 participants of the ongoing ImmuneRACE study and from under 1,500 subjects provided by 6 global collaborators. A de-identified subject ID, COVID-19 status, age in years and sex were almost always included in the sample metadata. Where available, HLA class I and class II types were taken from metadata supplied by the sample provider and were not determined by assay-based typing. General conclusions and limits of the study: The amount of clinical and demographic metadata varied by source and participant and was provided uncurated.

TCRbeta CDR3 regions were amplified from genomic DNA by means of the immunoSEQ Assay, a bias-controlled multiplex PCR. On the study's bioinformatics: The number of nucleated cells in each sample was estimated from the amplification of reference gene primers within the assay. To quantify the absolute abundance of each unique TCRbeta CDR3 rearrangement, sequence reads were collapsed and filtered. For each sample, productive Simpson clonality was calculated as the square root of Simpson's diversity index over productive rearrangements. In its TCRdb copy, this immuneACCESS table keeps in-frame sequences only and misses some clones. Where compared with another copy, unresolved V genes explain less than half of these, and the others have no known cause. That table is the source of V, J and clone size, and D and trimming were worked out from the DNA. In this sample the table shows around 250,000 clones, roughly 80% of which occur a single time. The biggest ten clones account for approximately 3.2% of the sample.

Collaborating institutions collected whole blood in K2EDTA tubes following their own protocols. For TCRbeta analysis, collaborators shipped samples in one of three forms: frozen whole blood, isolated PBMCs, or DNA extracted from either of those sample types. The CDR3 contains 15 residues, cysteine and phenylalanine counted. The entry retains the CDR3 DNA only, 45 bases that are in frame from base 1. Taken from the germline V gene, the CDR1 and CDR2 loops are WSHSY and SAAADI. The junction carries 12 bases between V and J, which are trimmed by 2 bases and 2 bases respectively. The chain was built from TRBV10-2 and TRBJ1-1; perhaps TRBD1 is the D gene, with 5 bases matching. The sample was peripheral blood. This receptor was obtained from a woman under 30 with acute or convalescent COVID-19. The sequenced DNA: TGCGCCAGCAGTGAGCTTTGGGGGGTCAACACTGAAGCTTTCTTT. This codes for CASSELWGVNTEAFF.